The T cell receptor beta chain described here comes from a study of OX40 agonist ivuxolimab in advanced cancers. Study outcomes and limitations: Expanded clones were, on average, more numerous in CD8+ T cells than in CD4+. Normalized expansion of T-cell clones was also low for some nonresponders. Compared with others, partial responders at 0.1-3.0 mg/kg displayed clonal expansion among the lowest.

As concerns this clone: What it binds is unknown.

The CDR3 consists of 17 residues. The V gene end was trimmed by 8 bases and the J gene end by 2 bases; junction bases not matched to a gene: 12. Germline CDR1 SNHLY, CDR2 FYNNEI. Method: immunoSEQ multiplex PCR; TCRdb's copy keeps in-frame clones and lacks some. The sample yields approximately 58,000 clones, about 91% seen once. The sequence derives from an adult with an advanced solid tumor such as melanoma, head and neck, liver or kidney cancer. The specimen comprised CD4+ or CD8+ T cells sorted from blood, sampled in a trial of the OX40 agonist ivuxolimab. The chain carries TRBV2 and TRBJ2-6, with TRBD1 identical over 7 bases. CDR3 in DNA: TGTGCCAGCCATACGACAGGGTCTCCGGCTGGGGCCAACGTCCTGACTTTC. Its protein is CASHTTGSPAGANVLTF.